These 28 T cell receptor beta chains were sequenced from one sample in a study of blood T cell repertoires in COVID-19. Some clones are missing from TCRdb's copy, which holds only in-frame ones; the method was immunoSEQ multiplex PCR. Of approximately 250,000 clones listed, roughly 88% are singletons. Sequenced input: PBMCs or T cells enriched from blood (not recorded which). Receptors originate from a woman in her forties with acute COVID-19.

DNA of the CDR3: TGTGCCAGCAGCACGGGGGTAGCGGGAGACGGGCAGTTCTTC. This codes for CASSTGVAGDGQFF. The chain recombines TRBV7-3 with TRBJ2-1; 9 bases agree with TRBD2. CDR1 is SGHTA and CDR2 is FQGTGA in the germline V gene. The CDR3 extends over 14 amino acids. V lost 5 bases to trimming and J lost 12 bases; unmatched junction nucleotides: 11.

This chain links TRBV15 with TRBJ2-7, with D maybe TRBD1 (6 bases). This CDR3 has 15 residues. Germline V gene lookup returns CDR1 LNHNV and CDR2 YYDKDF (reference sequence). Trimming stripped 3 bases from V and 3 bases from J, with 15 bases between. In DNA form, the CDR3 reads TGTGCCACCAGCAGGGCCTCCAGGGGATTCTACGAGCAGTACGTC. Translating gives CATSRASRGFYEQYV.

The V gene is TRBV3-1 (or the pseudogene TRBV3-2), the J gene TRBJ2-3; D is possibly TRBD2 (6 bases). CDR1 is LGHDT, CDR2 YNNKEL, per germline (reference sequence). V shed 1 base and J shed 2 bases, with 13 bases lying between them. The CDR3 covers 16 residues. CDR3 amino acids: CASSQVTGVVTDTQYF. The CDR3 coding sequence is TGTGCCAGCAGCCAAGTCACGGGAGTTGTCACAGATACGCAGTATTTT.

This clone has just one count. J is TRBJ1-4 and V is TRBV6-5; weak D call: TRBD1 (6 bases). Germline V gene lookup returns CDR1 MNHEY and CDR2 SVGAGI. This CDR3 is 14 amino acids long. The V and J ends lost 6 bases and 7 bases respectively, with 15 bases between them. This CDR3 is CASRPTGRGEKLFF. The CDR3 DNA sequence: TGTGCCAGCAGACCTACAGGGAGGGGTGAAAAACTGTTTTTT.

V and J are TRBV4-1 and TRBJ1-2; maybe TRBD1 (6 bases). Per germline, CDR1 MGHRA and CDR2 YSYEKL. The CDR3 covers 15 residues. Trimming shortened V by 2 bases and J by 5 bases, and 15 bases separated the two germline ends. In DNA, the CDR3 is TGCGCCAGCAGCCAATACGGACAGAGATCTTATGGCTACACCTTC. It codes for CASSQYGQRSYGYTF.

The CDR3: CASSLGGLAGVGEQFF. The CDR3 DNA reads as TGTGCCAGCAGCTTAGGAGGGCTAGCGGGAGTGGGTGAGCAGTTCTTC. J is TRBJ2-1 and V is TRBV7-8; TRBD2 matches 10 bases. In germline, CDR1 is SGHVS, CDR2 FQNEAQ. V dropped 1 base and J dropped 9; count of bases not matched to a gene: 9. CDR3 length: 16 amino acids.

This chain links TRBV27 with TRBJ1-4, with a weak D call TRBD1 (6 bases). The CDR3 extends over 13 amino acids. V dropped 5 bases and J dropped 4 bases, with 8 bases sitting between them. From germline, CDR1 is MNHEY and CDR2 SMNVEV (reference sequence). CDR3 bases: TGTGCCAGCAGTCGACAGGATAATGAAAAACTGTTTTTT. Translating it yields CASSRQDNEKLFF.

The genes are TRBV27 and TRBJ2-1; 11 nucleotides agree with TRBD2. V was pared by 2 bases and J by 4 bases, with 4 bases of the junction left unmatched. The CDR3 has 16 amino acids. Germline V CDR1 and CDR2: MNHEY, SMNVEV (reference sequence). CDR3: CASSLPGLAAYNEQFF. The CDR3 nucleotides are TGTGCCAGCAGTTTACCGGGACTAGCGGCTTACAATGAGCAGTTCTTC.

The chain couples TRBV5-4 to TRBJ1-1; D may be TRBD1 (5 bases). The V end lost 2 bases, the J end lost 7 bases, and 18 bases lay between the germline ends. The germline V gene encodes CDR1 SGHNT and CDR2 YYREEE (reference sequence). This CDR3 region has 15 residues. The DNA for the CDR3 is TGTGCCAGCAGCTTCCGGGGCCTCGGGAGGAGTGAAGCTTTCTTT. It codes for CASSFRGLGRSEAFF.

The V call is TRBV7-9, the J call TRBJ2-4; possible D gene TRBD1, 6 bases. The CDR3 runs 17 residues. Germline V CDR1 and CDR2: SEHNR, FQNEAQ (reference sequence). V was pared by 5 bases and J by 2 bases, with 19 bases between. The CDR3 here is CASSAVDGGRTKNIQYF. CDR3 bases: TGTGCCAGCAGCGCCGTTGATGGGGGCAGGACCAAAAACATTCAGTACTTC.

V usage is TRBV28 and J usage is TRBJ2-7; 10 bases are shared with TRBD2. Germline V gene sequence: CDR1 MDHEN, CDR2 SYDVKM. The CDR3 sequence is 14 residues long. Unmatched junction bases numbered 4, after V lost 8 bases and J lost 0 bases. CDR3 amino acids: CASGGLAVSYEQYF. The DNA of the CDR3 is TGTGCCAGCGGAGGACTAGCGGTCTCCTACGAGCAGTACTTC.

Turning to this clone: One end of the junction does not line up with germline, which may come from a read error. The chain joins TRBV2 to TRBJ2-1, with 8 bases identical to TRBD2. CDR3 length: 14 amino acids. Germline values: CDR1 SNHLY, CDR2 FYNNEI. CDR3 bases: TGTGCCAGCCGTGACTGGCGGGAGGTCTATGAGCAGTTCTTC. Its protein is CASRDWREVYEQFF.

The chain has TRBV15 and TRBJ2-5, with D maybe TRBD2 (6 bases). The CDR3 sequence is 15 residues long. Trimming took 1 base from V and 4 from J, leaving 13 bases between them. In germline, CDR1 is LNHNV, CDR2 YYDKDF (reference sequence). CDR3 coding DNA: TGTGCCACCAGCAGAGTTGCGGGATTAGGAGAGACCCAGTACTTC. Amino acid sequence: CATSRVAGLGETQYF.

The rearrangement joins TRBV5-5 to TRBJ1-6; perhaps TRBD1 as D (5 bases). Trimming stripped 4 bases from V and 0 bases from J, with 8 bases between. The germline CDR1 and CDR2 sequences are SGHKS and YYEKEE (reference sequence). CDR3 length: 15 amino acids. The CDR3 here is CASSTGSSYNSPLHF. Written as DNA, the CDR3 is TGTGCCAGCAGCACAGGAAGCTCCTATAATTCACCCCTCCACTTT.

In the case of this clone: The sample holds other DNA sequences that translate to the same CDR3. The chain carries TRBV11-3 and TRBJ2-1; 7 positions match TRBD2. V lost 1 base to trimming and J lost 3 bases; unmatched junction nucleotides: 0. Germline-derived CDR1 and CDR2 are SGHNT and YENEEA. CDR3 length: 14 amino acids. CDR3: CASSLAGGYNEQFF. The CDR3 DNA follows: TGTGCCAGCAGCTTAGCGGGGGGCTACAATGAGCAGTTCTTC. Based on the CDR3 plus reference TRBV11-3 and TRBJ2-1, the full variable domain is EAGVVQSPRYKIIEKKQPVAFWCNPISGHNTLYWYLQNLGQGPELLIRYENEEAVDDSQLPKDRFSAERLKGVDSTLKIQPAELGDSAVYLCASSLAGGYNEQFFGPGTRLTVL.

This chain's CDR3 is CASSLALTGNQPQHF. The CDR3 coding sequence is TGTGCCAGCAGCTTAGCGCTCACGGGGAATCAGCCCCAGCATTTT. The chain couples TRBV7-8 to TRBJ1-5; the D is unclear. Between the trimmed V and J ends, which lost 0 bases and 4 bases, there was a span of 10 bases. CDR3 length: 15 amino acids. Germline-derived CDR1 and CDR2 are SGHVS and FQNEAQ.

The V gene is TRBV7-2, the J gene TRBJ1-1, with D possibly being TRBD1 (6 bases). The V end lost 3 bases, the J end lost 3 bases, and 14 bases lay between the germline ends. Per germline, CDR1 SGHTA and CDR2 FQGNSA. The CDR3 has 15 amino acids. CDR3 coding DNA: TGTGCCAGCAGCTTTTCGGCAGGGGATTACACTGAAGCTTTCTTT. The encoded protein is CASSFSAGDYTEAFF.

The rearrangement uses TRBV10-1 and TRBJ2-3; 7 bases align to TRBD2. CDR3 size: 19 residues. The germline gives CDR1 WNHNN, CDR2 SYGVQD (reference sequence). J was trimmed by 1 base and V by 0 bases; bases with no gene match: 13. The CDR3 is CASSESDSQSGMRTDTQYF. CDR3 in DNA: TGCGCCAGCAGTGAGTCTGACTCCCAAAGCGGGATGCGCACAGATACGCAGTATTTT.

The chain couples TRBV7-2 to TRBJ2-7; D gene unclear. The CDR3 is 13 residues long. The ends were cut back, 2 bases at V and 6 bases at J, with 11 bases in the middle. Per germline, CDR1 SGHTA and CDR2 FQGNSA. CDR3 bases: TGTGCCAGCAGCTTATCCCACGCTACCGAGCAGTACGTC. Its translation: CASSLSHATEQYV.

This clone was detected only a few times. This sequence joins TRBV27 and TRBJ1-2; D not certain. The CDR3 spans 14 residues. The germline CDR1 and CDR2 sequences are MNHEY and SMNVEV (reference sequence). V was cut by 5 bases and J by 6 bases, with 16 bases left in between. CDR3 residues: CASSPHVEFHGYTF. CDR3 bases: TGTGCCAGCAGTCCCCATGTGGAGTTTCATGGCTACACCTTC.

This chain links TRBV4-2 with TRBJ2-5; a weak D match, TRBD2 (6 bases). CDR1 is LGHNA, CDR2 YNFKEQ, per germline. The ends were cut back, 1 base at V and 1 base at J, with 10 bases in the middle. CDR3 length equals 15 residues. This CDR3 reads CASSQVVAAQETQYF. The DNA for the CDR3 is TGTGCCAGCAGCCAAGTAGTAGCGGCCCAAGAGACCCAGTACTTC.

This clone was found a few times. The chain carries TRBV2 and TRBJ2-1, with 16 bases lining up with TRBD2. Germline-derived CDR1 and CDR2 are SNHLY and FYNNEI. This CDR3 contains 19 residues. V was clipped by 7 bases and J by 4 bases; unmatched bases: 13. The CDR3 DNA reads as TGTGCCAGCACCATGGGACTAGCGGGGGGGACCCCTTTATACAATGAGCAGTTCTTC. Translating gives CASTMGLAGGTPLYNEQFF.

The rearrangement links TRBV29-1 to TRBJ2-4; 8 bases agree with TRBD1. V shed 6 bases and J 8 bases; nucleotides not matched to a gene: 6. The CDR3 length is 12 residues. CDR1 is SQVTM and CDR2 is ANQGSEA in the germline V gene. The CDR3 here is CSVGQGWDIQYF. Here the CDR3 DNA reads TGCAGCGTAGGACAGGGATGGGACATTCAGTACTTC.

Only a few counts were recorded for this clone. The rearrangement links TRBV9 to TRBJ2-7, with D tentatively TRBD1 (5 bases). The CDR3 is 15 amino acids. V shed 4 bases and J shed 2 bases, with 16 bases lying between them. Germline V lookup: CDR1 SGDLS, CDR2 YYNGEE. This chain's CDR3 is CASSSRGDTAYEQYF. The CDR3 DNA reads as TGTGCCAGCAGCTCAAGGGGCGACACCGCCTACGAGCAGTACTTC.

The chain carries TRBV6-6 and TRBJ1-1; no reliable D call. CDR3 length: 13 amino acids. In germline, CDR1 is MNHNY, CDR2 SVGAGI (reference sequence). V shed 6 bases and J shed 0 bases, with 8 bases lying between them. The CDR3 DNA reads as TGTGCCAGCAGGAGACGGGTGAACACTGAAGCTTTCTTT. Translation: CASRRRVNTEAFF.

This chain joins TRBV6-2 or TRBV6-3 and TRBJ1-2; weak D call: TRBD1 (6 bases). With 6 bases removed from V and 6 bases from J, the gap between germline ends came to 11 bases. The CDR3 length is 12 residues. Germline V gene data show CDR1 as MNHEY and CDR2 as SVGEGT. CDR3 residues: CASSPRQDGYTF. The CDR3 region has the DNA TGTGCCAGCAGCCCACGACAGGATGGCTACACCTTC.

The rearrangement joins TRBV19 to TRBJ1-2; D is unresolved. Trimming left V 7 bases short and J 4 bases short, with 19 bases between. CDR1 and CDR2 from the germline V gene are LNHDA and SQIVND (reference sequence). The CDR3 extends over 15 amino acids. CDR3 loop: CASMPDSRDIYGYTF. CDR3 in DNA: TGTGCCAGTATGCCCGACTCAAGAGATATCTATGGCTACACCTTC.

This clone has a handful of counts. The genes are TRBV27 and TRBJ2-1; 13 bases are shared with TRBD2. Germline CDR1 and CDR2: MNHEY and SMNVEV (reference sequence). This CDR3 contains 16 residues. The trim removed 5 bases at V and 8 bases at J, leaving 9 bases unmatched. CDR3 DNA: TGTGCCAGCAGTATCCGGACTAGCGGGAGAATCGATGAGCAGTTCTTC. This gives the protein CASSIRTSGRIDEQFF.